Below are 10 T cell receptor beta chains sequenced from a single sample in a study of human T cells and chemical hapten exposure. It was unfractionated whole blood from which total RNA was extracted. TCRdb itself ran the 5' RACE reads through MiXCR, one entry per CDR3 protein. The data show about 110,000 distinct CDR3 sequences, with around a fifth seen just once and around 3% held by the top ten. All receptors come from a human donor in good health.

This clonotype was seen only a few times. The chain is built from TRBV20-1 and TRBJ2-1; TRBD2 matches 8 bases. Germline V gene data show CDR1 as DFQATT and CDR2 as SNEGSKA (reference sequence). This CDR3 comprises 15 residues. The chain's CDR3 is CAGRGAGLNNNEQFF. The CDR3 coding sequence is TGCGCCGGGAGGGGGGCTGGATTGAACAACAATGAGCAGTTCTTC.

This clonotype was seen more than once but under ten times. The chain has TRBV5-1 and TRBJ1-5, with D maybe TRBD1 (6 bases). The CDR3 length is 14 residues. Trimming pared 5 bases from V and 3 bases from J, leaving 12 bases between. Germline-derived CDR1 and CDR2 are SGHRS and YFSETQ. In DNA, the CDR3 is TGCGCCAGCAGTACGGGGGCTCCCAATCAGCCCCAGCATTTT. Residues: CASSTGAPNQPQHF. The whole variable domain, remainder taken from reference TRBV5-1 and TRBJ1-5, is KAGVTQTPRYLIKTRGQQVTLSCSPISGHRSVSWYQQTPGQGLQFLFEYFSETQRNKGNFPGRFSGRQFSNSRSEMNVSTLELGDSALYLCASSTGAPNQPQHFGDGTRLSIL.

This chain joins TRBV29-1 and TRBJ2-1; D is unresolved. Germline-derived CDR1 and CDR2 are SQVTM and ANQGSEA. The ends were cut back, 5 bases at V and 8 bases at J, with 7 bases in the middle. CDR3 size: 10 residues. CDR3 DNA sequence: TGCAGCGTTTTTTTCGATGAGCAGTTCTTC. This sequence encodes CSVFFDEQFF.

The chain has TRBV29-1 and TRBJ2-4; no clear D gene. Trimming stripped 7 bases from V and 0 bases from J, with 13 bases between. The CDR3 has 14 residues. CDR1 SQVTM and CDR2 ANQGSEA come from the germline V gene. The CDR3 DNA is TGCAGCGCCGCGAGAGGAATAGCCAAAAACATTCAGTACTTC. As protein: CSAARGIAKNIQYF.

This clonotype came up a few times. The chain combines TRBV20-1 with TRBJ2-3; D not certain. Germline lookup yields CDR1 DFQATT and CDR2 SNEGSKA (reference sequence). V lost 0 bases and J 5 bases, leaving 15 bases between the germline ends. The CDR3 covers 15 residues. The CDR3 sequence: CSARDGRPERDTQYF. The CDR3 DNA follows: TGCAGTGCTAGAGATGGACGGCCTGAAAGAGATACGCAGTATTTT.

This clonotype was recorded a few times. The chain links TRBV13 to TRBJ2-5, with TRBD2 matching 9 bases. The V gene end was trimmed by 1 base and the J gene end by 1 base; junction bases not matched to a gene: 4. Germline CDR1 reads PRHDT; CDR2 reads FYEKMQ (reference sequence). This CDR3 is built from 16 residues. The CDR3 loop reads CASSLEPSGTQETQYF. CDR3 sequence (DNA): TGTGCCAGCAGCTTAGAACCTAGCGGGACCCAAGAGACCCAGTACTTC.

Notes on this clonotype: Since no conserved phenylalanine or tryptophan closes the CDR3, a read error is the likely cause. The rearrangement links TRBV28 to TRBJ1-2; TRBD1 matches 10 bases. Germline V gene lookup returns CDR1 MDHEN and CDR2 SYDVKM. J lost 8 bases, V lost 4 bases, and 7 bases had no gene match. This CDR3 comprises 14 residues. The DNA of the CDR3 is TGTGCCAGCAGTTCCGGACAGGGGGTACAAGGCTACACCTTG. Amino acid sequence: CASSSGQGVQGYTL.

This clonotype has more than one count but fewer than ten. The rearrangement links TRBV23-1 to TRBJ1-5; D remains ambiguous. TRBV23-1 is an ORF; its function is uncertain. The CDR3 length is 15 residues. Trimming cost V 2 bases and J 3 bases, with 11 bases left between them. DNA for the CDR3: TGCGCCAGCAGTCAAATTGAGCCCTACAATCAGCCCCAGCATTTT. Protein product: CASSQIEPYNQPQHF.

The V gene is TRBV7-6, the J gene TRBJ1-1; D gene uncertain. V shed 1 base and J shed 3 bases, with 9 bases lying between them. CDR1 SGHVS and CDR2 FNYEAQ come from the germline V gene. The CDR3 loop spans 14 amino acids. Here the CDR3 reads CASSLGGSDTEAFF. The CDR3 nucleotides are TGTGCCAGCAGCTTAGGGGGATCGGACACTGAAGCTTTCTTT.

This sequence joins TRBV20-1 and TRBJ2-7, with 9 bases identical to TRBD1. V trimming: 3 bases; J trimming: 6 bases; junction bases outside the gene matches: 6. This CDR3 has 13 amino acids. Germline assignment: CDR1 DFQATT and CDR2 SNEGSKA (reference sequence). The CDR3 DNA reads TGCAGTGCTAGGGACAGGGGACGAGGCGAGCAGTACTTC. Translating it yields CSARDRGRGEQYF.